These T cell receptor beta chains were read from a single sample in a study of T cell responses to AZD1222 COVID-19 vaccine. Clones were sequenced by immunoSEQ multiplex PCR, and TCRdb holds only the in-frame ones, with some missing. The sample holds about 120,000 clones; roughly 89% are singletons and the top ten take 7% to 8.5%. Here the sequenced sample was peripheral blood, taken on day 0 of AZD1222 vaccination. The receptors come from an adult in good health. CDR3s include the opening cysteine and the closing phenylalanine or tryptophan. The order of the fields is clone size, CDR3 length, D gene, V gene, J gene, CDR3 protein, CDR3 DNA. D genes are given only for firm matches. The size of a clone is reported for some rows only, either as once, few or many, or as a class for expanded clones.

abundance: NA; len: 12; d_gene: TRBD1; v_gene: TRBV12-3/TRBV12-4; j_gene: TRBJ1-2; CDR3aa: CASGDRNYGYTF; CDR3nt: TGTGCCAGCGGGGACAGAAACTATGGCTACACCTTC
abundance: NA; len: 15; d_gene: TRBD1; v_gene: TRBV5-1; j_gene: TRBJ1-4; CDR3aa: CASSWGTATNEKLFF; CDR3nt: TGCGCCAGCAGCTGGGGGACAGCAACTAATGAAAAACTGTTTTTT
abundance: NA; len: 15; d_gene: NA; v_gene: TRBV5-1; j_gene: TRBJ2-1; CDR3aa: CASSLAGILNNEQFF; CDR3nt: TGCGCCAGCAGCTTGGCTGGCATACTTAACAATGAGCAGTTCTTC
abundance: NA; len: 16; d_gene: NA; v_gene: TRBV19; j_gene: TRBJ2-2; CDR3aa: CASSRNSGTNTGELFF; CDR3nt: TGTGCCAGTAGTAGAAATAGCGGTACGAACACCGGGGAGCTGTTTTTT
abundance: NA; len: 14; d_gene: NA; v_gene: TRBV5-1; j_gene: TRBJ2-7; CDR3aa: CASSSDRPAYEQYF; CDR3nt: TGCGCCAGCAGCTCGGACAGACCAGCCTACGAGCAGTACTTC
abundance: NA; len: 16; d_gene: TRBD1; v_gene: TRBV5-1; j_gene: TRBJ2-2; CDR3aa: CASSDTGQGWVGELFF; CDR3nt: TGCGCCAGCAGCGATACCGGACAGGGGTGGGTCGGGGAGCTGTTTTTT
abundance: NA; len: 13; d_gene: NA; v_gene: TRBV11-2; j_gene: TRBJ1-2; CDR3aa: CASSLDRAGIYTF; CDR3nt: TGTGCCAGCAGCTTAGATCGGGCGGGGATCTACACCTTC
abundance: NA; len: 19; d_gene: TRBD1; v_gene: TRBV27; j_gene: TRBJ1-4; CDR3aa: CASSLQQINRGGIYEKLFF; CDR3nt: TGTGCCAGCAGTCTTCAGCAAATTAACAGGGGGGGAATATATGAAAAACTGTTTTTT
abundance: NA; len: 14; d_gene: NA; v_gene: TRBV19; j_gene: TRBJ1-2; CDR3aa: CASSSGEGPYGYTF; CDR3nt: TGTGCCAGTAGTTCGGGGGAGGGGCCCTATGGCTACACCTTC
abundance: NA; len: 11; d_gene: NA; v_gene: TRBV3-1/TRBV3-2; j_gene: TRBJ1-1; CDR3aa: CASSHYAAAFF; CDR3nt: TGTGCCAGCAGCCATTATGCGGCGGCTTTCTTT
abundance: NA; len: 12; d_gene: NA; v_gene: TRBV19; j_gene: TRBJ2-7; CDR3aa: CASSPDFYEQYF; CDR3nt: TGTGCCAGTAGTCCAGACTTCTACGAGCAGTACTTC
abundance: NA; len: 13; d_gene: NA; v_gene: TRBV5-5; j_gene: TRBJ2-7; CDR3aa: CASEQVFKSEQYF; CDR3nt: TGTGCCAGCGAACAGGTGTTCAAGTCCGAGCAGTACTTC
abundance: once; len: 13; d_gene: NA; v_gene: TRBV28; j_gene: TRBJ2-7; CDR3aa: CASSTRTSYEQYF; CDR3nt: TGTGCCAGCAGTACTAGGACCTCCTACGAGCAGTACTTC
abundance: few; len: 12; d_gene: NA; v_gene: TRBV12-3/TRBV12-4; j_gene: TRBJ1-2; CDR3aa: CASSKGTIGYTF; CDR3nt: TGTGCCAGCAGTAAGGGGACAATCGGCTACACCTTC
abundance: NA; len: 13; d_gene: TRBD2; v_gene: TRBV7-3; j_gene: TRBJ2-3; CDR3aa: CASSLGLADTQYF; CDR3nt: TGTGCCAGCAGCTTGGGACTAGCAGATACGCAGTATTTT
abundance: NA; len: 18; d_gene: NA; v_gene: TRBV21-1; j_gene: TRBJ1-1; CDR3aa: CASSKVKGIIRKNTEAFF; CDR3nt: TGTGCCAGCAGCAAAGTGAAGGGGATTATTCGGAAGAACACTGAAGCTTTCTTT
abundance: once; len: 13; d_gene: NA; v_gene: TRBV18; j_gene: TRBJ1-2; CDR3aa: CASSPAGDYGYTF; CDR3nt: TGTGCCAGCTCTCCTGCAGGGGACTATGGCTACACCTTC
abundance: NA; len: 15; d_gene: NA; v_gene: TRBV2; j_gene: TRBJ2-5; CDR3aa: CASSDPGRGRETQYF; CDR3nt: TGTGCCAGCAGTGATCCAGGGAGAGGGCGAGAGACCCAGTACTTC